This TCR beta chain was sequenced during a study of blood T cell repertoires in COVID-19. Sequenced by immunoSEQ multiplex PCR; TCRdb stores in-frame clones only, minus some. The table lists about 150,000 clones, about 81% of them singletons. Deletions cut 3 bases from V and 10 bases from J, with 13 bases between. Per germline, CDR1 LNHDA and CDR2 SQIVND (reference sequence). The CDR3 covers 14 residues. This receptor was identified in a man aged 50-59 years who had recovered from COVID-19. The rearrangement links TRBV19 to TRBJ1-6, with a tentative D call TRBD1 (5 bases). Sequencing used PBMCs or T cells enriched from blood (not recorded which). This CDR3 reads CASSMAPGWSPLHF. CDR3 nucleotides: TGTGCCAGTAGTATGGCCCCAGGGTGGTCACCCCTCCACTTT.